This T cell receptor (beta chain) was sequenced for a study of blood T cell repertoires in COVID-19. This CDR3 region has 18 residues. Germline CDR1 reads LNHDA; CDR2 reads SQIVND (reference sequence). V was clipped by 1 base and J by 3 bases; unmatched bases: 10. Clones were read by immunoSEQ multiplex PCR, and TCRdb kept only the in-frame ones, dropping some. The sample consists of some 290,000 clones, roughly 90% of them appearing once. This TCR was recovered from a woman aged 25-40 years with COVID-19, enrolled during active disease. The material sequenced was peripheral blood. V usage is TRBV19 and J usage is TRBJ1-5; 9 nucleotides agree with TRBD1. The CDR3 DNA reads TGTGCCAGTAGTATAGGTCCACACCGGACAGGGGACAATCAGCCCCAGCATTTT. This sequence encodes CASSIGPHRTGDNQPQHF. The full variable domain, with the rest looked up from reference TRBV19 and TRBJ1-5, is DGGITQSPKYLFRKEGQNVTLSCEQNLNHDAMYWYRQDPGQGLRLIYYSQIVNDFQKGDIAEGYSVSREKKESFPLTVTSAQKNPTAFYLCASSIGPHRTGDNQPQHFGDGTRLSIL.